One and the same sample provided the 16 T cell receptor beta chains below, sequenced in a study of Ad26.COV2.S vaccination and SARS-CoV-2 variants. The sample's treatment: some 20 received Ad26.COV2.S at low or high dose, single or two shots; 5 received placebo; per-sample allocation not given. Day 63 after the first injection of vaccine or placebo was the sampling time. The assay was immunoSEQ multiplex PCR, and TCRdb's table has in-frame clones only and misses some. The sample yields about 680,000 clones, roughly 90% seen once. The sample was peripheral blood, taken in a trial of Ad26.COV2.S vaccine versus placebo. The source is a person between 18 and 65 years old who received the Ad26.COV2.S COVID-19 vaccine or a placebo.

The CDR3 sequence: CASSLRGGRETQYF. The CDR3 bases are TGTGCCAGCAGCTTAAGGGGGGGCCGGGAGACCCAGTACTTC. The chain links TRBV7-2 to TRBJ2-5, with D possibly being TRBD2 (7 bases). This CDR3 has 14 amino acids. V was cut by 2 bases and J by 5 bases, with 12 bases left in between. Germline V gene data show CDR1 as SGHTA and CDR2 as FQGNSA.

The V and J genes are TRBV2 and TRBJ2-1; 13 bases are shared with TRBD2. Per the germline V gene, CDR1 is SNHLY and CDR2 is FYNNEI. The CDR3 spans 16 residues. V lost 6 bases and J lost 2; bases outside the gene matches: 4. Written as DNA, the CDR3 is TGTGCCAGCAGAGGACTAGCGGGAGTAACCTACAATGAGCAGTTCTTC. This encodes CASRGLAGVTYNEQFF.

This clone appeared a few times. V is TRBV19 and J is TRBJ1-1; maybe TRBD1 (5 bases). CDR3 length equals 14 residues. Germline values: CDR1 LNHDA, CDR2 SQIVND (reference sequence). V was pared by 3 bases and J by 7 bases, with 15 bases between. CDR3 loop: CASSMGQGVGEAFF. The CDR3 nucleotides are TGTGCCAGTAGTATGGGGCAGGGAGTGGGTGAAGCTTTCTTT.

The CDR3 sequence: CAWGSKQGSSYGYTF. DNA of the CDR3: TGTGCCTGGGGAAGTAAGCAGGGATCGTCCTATGGCTACACCTTC. This chain connects TRBV30 to TRBJ1-2; D possibly corresponds to TRBD1 (5 bases). V was trimmed by 5 bases and J by 4 bases, leaving 20 bases between them. CDR3 length: 15 residues. Germline lookup yields CDR1 GTSNPN and CDR2 SVGIG (reference sequence).

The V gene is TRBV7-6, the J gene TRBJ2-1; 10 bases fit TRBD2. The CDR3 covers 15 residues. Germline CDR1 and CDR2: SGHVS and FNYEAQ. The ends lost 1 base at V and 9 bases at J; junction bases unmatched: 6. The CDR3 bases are TGTGCCAGCAGCTTAGTTACTAGCGGGGAATTTGAGCAGTTCTTC. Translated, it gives CASSLVTSGEFEQFF.

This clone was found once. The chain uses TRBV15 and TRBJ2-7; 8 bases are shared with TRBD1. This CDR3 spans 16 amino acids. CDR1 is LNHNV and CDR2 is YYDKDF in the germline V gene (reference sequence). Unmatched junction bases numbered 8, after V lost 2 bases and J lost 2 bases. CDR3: CATSRPQGALPYEQYF. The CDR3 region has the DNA TGTGCCACCAGCAGACCCCAGGGGGCGCTCCCCTACGAGCAGTACTTC.

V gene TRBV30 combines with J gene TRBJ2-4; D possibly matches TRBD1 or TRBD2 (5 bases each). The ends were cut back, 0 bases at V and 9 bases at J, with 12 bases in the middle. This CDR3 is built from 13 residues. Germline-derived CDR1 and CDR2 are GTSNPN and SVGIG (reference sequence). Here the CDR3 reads CAWSVLSGSIQYF. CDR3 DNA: TGTGCCTGGAGTGTACTTTCAGGGAGCATTCAGTACTTC.

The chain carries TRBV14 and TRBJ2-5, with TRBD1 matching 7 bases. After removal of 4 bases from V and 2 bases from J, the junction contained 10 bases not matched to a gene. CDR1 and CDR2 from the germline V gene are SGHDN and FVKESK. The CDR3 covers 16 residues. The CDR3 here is CASSLTGTALQETQYF. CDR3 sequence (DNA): TGTGCCAGCAGCCTTACCGGGACAGCCTTACAAGAGACCCAGTACTTC.

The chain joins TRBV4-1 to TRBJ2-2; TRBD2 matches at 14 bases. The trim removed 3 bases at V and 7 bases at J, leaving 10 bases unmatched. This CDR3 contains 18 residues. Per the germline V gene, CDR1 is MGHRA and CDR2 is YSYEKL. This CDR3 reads CASSHVGLAGEFGGELFF. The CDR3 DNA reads TGCGCCAGCAGCCATGTGGGACTAGCGGGGGAGTTCGGCGGGGAGCTGTTTTTT.

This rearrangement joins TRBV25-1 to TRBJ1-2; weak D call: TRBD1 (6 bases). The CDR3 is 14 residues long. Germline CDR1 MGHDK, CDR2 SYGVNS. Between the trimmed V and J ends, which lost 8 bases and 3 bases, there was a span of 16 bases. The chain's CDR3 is CASVGAGRYYGYTF. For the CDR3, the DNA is TGTGCCAGCGTGGGGGCGGGGCGGTACTATGGCTACACCTTC.

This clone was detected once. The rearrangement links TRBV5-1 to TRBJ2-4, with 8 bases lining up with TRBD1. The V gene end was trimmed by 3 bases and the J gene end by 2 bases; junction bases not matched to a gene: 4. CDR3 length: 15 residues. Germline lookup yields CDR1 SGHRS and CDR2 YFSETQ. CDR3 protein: CASSSDRGTKNIQYF. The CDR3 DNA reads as TGCGCCAGCAGCTCAGACAGGGGAACCAAAAACATTCAGTACTTC.

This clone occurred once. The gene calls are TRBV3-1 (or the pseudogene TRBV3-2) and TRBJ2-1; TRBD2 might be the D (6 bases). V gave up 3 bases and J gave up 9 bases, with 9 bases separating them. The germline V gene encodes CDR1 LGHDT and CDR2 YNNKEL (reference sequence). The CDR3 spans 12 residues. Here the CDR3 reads CASSHASVEQFF. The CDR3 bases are TGTGCCAGCAGCCATGCTAGCGTTGAGCAGTTCTTC.

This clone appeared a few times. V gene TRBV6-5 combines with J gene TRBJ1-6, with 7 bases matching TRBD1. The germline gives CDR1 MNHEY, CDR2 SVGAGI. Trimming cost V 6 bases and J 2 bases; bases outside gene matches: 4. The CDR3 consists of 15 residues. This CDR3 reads CASRTGITYNSPLHF. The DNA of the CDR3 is TGTGCCAGCAGGACAGGGATTACCTATAATTCACCCCTCCACTTT.

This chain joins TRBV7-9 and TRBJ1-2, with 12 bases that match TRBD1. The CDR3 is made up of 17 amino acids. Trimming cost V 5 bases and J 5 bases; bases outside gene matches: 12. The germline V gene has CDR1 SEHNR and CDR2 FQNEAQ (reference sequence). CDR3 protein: CASSQYTWDRGQYGYTF. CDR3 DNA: TGTGCCAGCAGCCAATACACCTGGGACAGGGGGCAATATGGCTACACCTTC.

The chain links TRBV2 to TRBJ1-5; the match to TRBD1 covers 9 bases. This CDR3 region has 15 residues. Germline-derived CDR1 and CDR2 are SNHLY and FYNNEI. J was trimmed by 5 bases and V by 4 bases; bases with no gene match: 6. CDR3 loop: CASSGGQGGYQPQHF. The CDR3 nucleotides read TGTGCCAGCAGTGGGGGACAGGGTGGCTATCAGCCCCAGCATTTT.

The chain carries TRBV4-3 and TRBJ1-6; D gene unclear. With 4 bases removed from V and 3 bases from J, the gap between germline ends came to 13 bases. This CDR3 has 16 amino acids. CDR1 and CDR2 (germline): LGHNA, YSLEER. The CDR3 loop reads CASSRWAADYNSPLHF. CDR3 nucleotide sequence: TGCGCCAGCAGCCGCTGGGCAGCCGACTATAATTCACCCCTCCACTTT.